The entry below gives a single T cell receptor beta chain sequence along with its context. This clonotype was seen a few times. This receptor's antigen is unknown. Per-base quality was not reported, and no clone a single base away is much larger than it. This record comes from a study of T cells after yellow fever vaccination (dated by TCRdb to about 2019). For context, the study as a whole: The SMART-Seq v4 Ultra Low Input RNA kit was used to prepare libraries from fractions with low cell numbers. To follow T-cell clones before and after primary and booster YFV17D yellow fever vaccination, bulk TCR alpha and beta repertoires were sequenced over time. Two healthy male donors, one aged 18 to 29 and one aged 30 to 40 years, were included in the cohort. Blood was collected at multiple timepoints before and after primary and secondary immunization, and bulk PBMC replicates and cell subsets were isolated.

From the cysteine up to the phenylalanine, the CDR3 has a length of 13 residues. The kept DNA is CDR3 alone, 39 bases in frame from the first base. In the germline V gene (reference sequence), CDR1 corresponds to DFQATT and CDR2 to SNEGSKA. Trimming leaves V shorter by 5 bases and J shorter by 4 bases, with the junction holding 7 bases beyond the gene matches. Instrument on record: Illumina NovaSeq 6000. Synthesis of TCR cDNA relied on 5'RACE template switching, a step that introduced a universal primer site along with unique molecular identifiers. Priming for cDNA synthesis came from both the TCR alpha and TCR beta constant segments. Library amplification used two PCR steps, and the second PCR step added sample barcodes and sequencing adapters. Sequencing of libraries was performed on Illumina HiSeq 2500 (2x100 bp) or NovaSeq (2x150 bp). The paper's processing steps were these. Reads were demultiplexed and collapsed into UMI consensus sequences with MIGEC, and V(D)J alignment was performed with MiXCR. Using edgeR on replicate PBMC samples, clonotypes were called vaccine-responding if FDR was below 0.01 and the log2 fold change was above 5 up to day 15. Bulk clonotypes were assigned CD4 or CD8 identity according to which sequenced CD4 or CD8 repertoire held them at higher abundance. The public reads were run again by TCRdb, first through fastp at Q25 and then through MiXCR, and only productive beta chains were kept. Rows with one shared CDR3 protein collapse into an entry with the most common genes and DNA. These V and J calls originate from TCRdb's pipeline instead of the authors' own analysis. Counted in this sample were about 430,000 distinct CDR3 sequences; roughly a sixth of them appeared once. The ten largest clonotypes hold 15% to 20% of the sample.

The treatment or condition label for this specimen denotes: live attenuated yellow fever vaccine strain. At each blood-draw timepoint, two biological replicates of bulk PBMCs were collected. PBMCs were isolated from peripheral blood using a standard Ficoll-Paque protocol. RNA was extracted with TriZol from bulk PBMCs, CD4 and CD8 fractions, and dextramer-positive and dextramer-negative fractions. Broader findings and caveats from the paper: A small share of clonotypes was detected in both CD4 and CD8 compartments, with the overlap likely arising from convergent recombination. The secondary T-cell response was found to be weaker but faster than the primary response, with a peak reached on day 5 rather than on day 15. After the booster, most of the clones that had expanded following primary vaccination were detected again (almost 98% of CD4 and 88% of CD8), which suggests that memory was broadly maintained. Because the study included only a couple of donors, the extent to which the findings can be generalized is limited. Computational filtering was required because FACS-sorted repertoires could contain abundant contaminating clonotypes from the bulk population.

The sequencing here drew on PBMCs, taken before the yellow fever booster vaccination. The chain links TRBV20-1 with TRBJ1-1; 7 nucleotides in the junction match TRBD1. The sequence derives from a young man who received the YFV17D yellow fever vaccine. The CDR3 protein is CSAGSQGGTEAFF. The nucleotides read TGCAGTGCTGGATCTCAGGGGGGCACTGAAGCTTTCTTT.